These T cell receptor beta chains were read from a single sample in a study of shared clonotypes between healthy human individuals. The table came from immunoSEQ multiplex PCR; TCRdb's copy has only in-frame clones and leaves some out. Of some 450,000 clones detected, around 77% appear once; the ten largest clones hold about 11%. Sequencing was done on a sample of PBMCs. The receptors derive from a woman in her forties in good health. Some clones in this sample may be carry-over from other donors' samples. Both conserved end residues are part of each CDR3. A D gene is named only where the DNA matches it firmly. Clone size is not always given. Where it is, it says once, few, many or a class for expanded clones.

V gene,D gene,clone size,J gene,CDR3 DNA,CDR3 protein
TRBV7-2,TRBD1,NA,TRBJ1-5,TGTGCCAGCAGCCCCCGAAGGGACAGATACAATCAGCCCCAGCATTTT,CASSPRRDRYNQPQHF
TRBV6-5,TRBD1,few,TRBJ2-1,TGTGCCAGCAGCGCCGGGACAGGGATGGTCAATGAGCAGTTCTTC,CASSAGTGMVNEQFF
TRBV19,TRBD1,few,TRBJ1-2,TGTGCCAGTAGTATGACAGGGGGCGACTATGGCTACACCTTC,CASSMTGGDYGYTF
TRBV9,NA,NA,TRBJ1-1,TGTGCCAGCAGCGTAGCTACAAGGCCCGGGACTGAAGCTTTCTTT,CASSVATRPGTEAFF
TRBV6-1,TRBD2,once,TRBJ2-5,TGTGCCAGCAGTGACGGGACTATCCAGGAGACCCAGTACTTC,CASSDGTIQETQYF
TRBV19,TRBD1,NA,TRBJ1-1,TGTGCCAGTAGTGAAACCGGGACAGGGGTTACTGAAGCTTTCTTT,CASSETGTGVTEAFF
TRBV5-1,TRBD2,once,TRBJ2-3,TGCGCCAGCACCTATAGCGGGGCCGCTGGGGATACGCAGTATTTT,CASTYSGAAGDTQYF
TRBV7-2,NA,NA,TRBJ2-3,TGTGCCAGCAGCTTAGTCCACTGGGGGGCAGATACGCAGTATTTT,CASSLVHWGADTQYF
TRBV6-6,NA,NA,TRBJ2-7,TGTGCCAGCAGTTACGCTTACAGGGAGGACGAGCAGTACTTC,CASSYAYREDEQYF
TRBV5-1,TRBD1,NA,TRBJ2-6,TGCGCCAGCAGGCCGACAGGGACTGGGGCCAACGTCCTGACTTTC,CASRPTGTGANVLTF
TRBV9,NA,NA,TRBJ2-7,TGTGCCAGCAGCGCATCCGGGACCCCCTCCTACGAGCAGTACTTC,CASSASGTPSYEQYF
TRBV7-2,TRBD1,NA,TRBJ1-3,TGTGCCAGCAGCAACCGAAGGGACAGGTCCCCCCCCATATATTTT,CASSNRRDRSPPIYF
TRBV7-8,NA,NA,TRBJ2-7,TGTGCCAGCAGCCCAAGGACGGACCTCGAGCAGTACTTC,CASSPRTDLEQYF
TRBV28,NA,NA,TRBJ2-1,TGTGCCAGCAGTTCAACACATCAGGGGTTCGGGGAGCAGTTCTTC,CASSSTHQGFGEQFF
TRBV4-3,NA,NA,TRBJ2-7,TGCGCCAGCAGCCGAGGACGATACGAGCAGTACTTC,CASSRGRYEQYF
TRBV13,NA,NA,TRBJ2-7,TGTGCCAGCAGCTTGGCGACTAGTGCCTACGAGCAGTACTTC,CASSLATSAYEQYF
TRBV6-1,TRBD1,once,TRBJ2-5,TGTGCCATTCGGGACAGGGGCTTAGAGACCCAGTACTTC,CAIRDRGLETQYF
TRBV28,TRBD1,NA,TRBJ1-5,TGTGCCAGCAGATCAACAGGGGGTAGCAATCAGCCCCAGCATTTT,CASRSTGGSNQPQHF
TRBV7-9,TRBD2,NA,TRBJ2-1,TGTGCCAGCGGGACTAGAATGAATGAGCAGTTCTTC,CASGTRMNEQFF
TRBV9,TRBD2,NA,TRBJ2-7,TGTGCCAGCAGCGCTCAGACTAGCGGCTCCTACGAGCAGTACTTC,CASSAQTSGSYEQYF
TRBV6-6,TRBD2,once,TRBJ2-1,TGTGCCAGCATTCCGGGACTAGCGTTTCTCAATGAGCAGTTCTTC,CASIPGLAFLNEQFF
TRBV15,TRBD2,few,TRBJ2-1,TGTGCCACCAGCAGAGCGGGGACTAGCTACAATGAGCAGTTCTTC,CATSRAGTSYNEQFF
TRBV19,NA,NA,TRBJ1-2,TGTGCCAGTAGTAGTCCCTCCGAGGTGACTAACTATGGCTACACCTTC,CASSSPSEVTNYGYTF
TRBV10-3,NA,NA,TRBJ2-5,TGTGCCATCAGTGAGTCTCGGGGACTAGAGACCCAGTACTTC,CAISESRGLETQYF
TRBV9,TRBD2,NA,TRBJ2-2,TGTGCCAGCAGCTTGCGTAGCGGGTCGAACACCGGGGAGCTGTTTTTT,CASSLRSGSNTGELFF
TRBV10-1,NA,few,TRBJ2-7,TGCGCCAGCAGTTCCGAGCTTTACCGTCAGCAGTACTTC,CASSSELYRQQYF
TRBV28,TRBD1,NA,TRBJ1-3,TGTGCCAGCAGCGCAGGGGGACCTGGAAACACCATATATTTT,CASSAGGPGNTIYF
TRBV18,NA,NA,TRBJ2-7,TGTGCCAGCTCACCCACCGAGAGCTACGAGCAGTACTTC,CASSPTESYEQYF
TRBV28,NA,NA,TRBJ1-2,TGTGCCAGCAGTTTACCCGGGACGGTCTATGGCTACACCTTC,CASSLPGTVYGYTF
TRBV15,TRBD2,NA,TRBJ2-1,TGTGCCACCAGCACTAGCGGGCACAATGAGCAGTTCTTC,CATSTSGHNEQFF
TRBV29-1,TRBD1,NA,TRBJ1-2,TGCAGCGTTGACGCATCCTCGACAGGGTACTATGGCTACACCTTC,CSVDASSTGYYGYTF
TRBV15,NA,NA,TRBJ1-5,TGTGCCACCAGCAGAGGAGGGCAGGGTGACAATCAGCCCCAGCATTTT,CATSRGGQGDNQPQHF
TRBV6-4,NA,NA,TRBJ1-1,TGTGCCAGCAGCGGAGACTATGGCACTGAAGCTTTCTTT,CASSGDYGTEAFF
TRBV9,NA,NA,TRBJ2-7,TGTGCCAGCAGCCGAGGTGGGGGTCCCTACGAGCAGTACTTC,CASSRGGGPYEQYF
TRBV11-3,TRBD1,NA,TRBJ2-3,TGTGCCAGCAGCTTGGGACAGCTAAGCACAGATACGCAGTATTTT,CASSLGQLSTDTQYF
TRBV5-1,TRBD1,NA,TRBJ1-1,TGCGCCAGCAGCCGTGACAGGGCCGACACTGAAGCTTTCTTT,CASSRDRADTEAFF
TRBV5-1,NA,once,TRBJ2-7,TGCGCCAGCAGCCTTCGCGATCCGCTCTTCTCCTACGAGCAGTACTTC,CASSLRDPLFSYEQYF